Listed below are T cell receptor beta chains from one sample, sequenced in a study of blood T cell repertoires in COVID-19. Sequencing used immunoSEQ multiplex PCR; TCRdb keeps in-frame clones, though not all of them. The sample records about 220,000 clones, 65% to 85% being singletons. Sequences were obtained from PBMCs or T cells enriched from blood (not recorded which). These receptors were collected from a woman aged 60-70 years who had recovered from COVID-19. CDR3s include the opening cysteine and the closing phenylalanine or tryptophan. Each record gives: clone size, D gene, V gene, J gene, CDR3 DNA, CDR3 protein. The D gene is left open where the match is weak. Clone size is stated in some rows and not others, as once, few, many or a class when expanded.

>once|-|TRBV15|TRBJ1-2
TGTGCCACCAGCAGGGAGGGGAGGAGCTATGGCTACACCTTC
CATSREGRSYGYTF
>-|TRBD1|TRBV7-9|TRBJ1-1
TGTGCCAGCAGCGTAAGACAGGGGGTTGAAACTGAAGCTTTCTTT
CASSVRQGVETEAFF
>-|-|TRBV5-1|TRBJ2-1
TGCGCCAGCAGCTTACCCGGCCGGAGCTCCTACAATGAGCAGTTCTTC
CASSLPGRSSYNEQFF
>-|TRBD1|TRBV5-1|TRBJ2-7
TGCGCCAGCAGCTCTCCGGGACAGGGGTCCTACGAGCAGTACTTC
CASSSPGQGSYEQYF
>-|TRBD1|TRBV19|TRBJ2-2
TGTGCCAGTAGTATGGGGACAGGGACATCCAACACCGGGGAGCTGTTTTTT
CASSMGTGTSNTGELFF
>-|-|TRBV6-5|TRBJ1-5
TGTGCCAGCAGTTATCGGAGCGAACAGCCCCAGCATTTT
CASSYRSEQPQHF
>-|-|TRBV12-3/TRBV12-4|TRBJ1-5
TGTGCCAGCACCAATATTCAGGGTCAGCCCCAGCATTTT
CASTNIQGQPQHF
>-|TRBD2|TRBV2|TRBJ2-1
TGTGCCAGCAACCCGCGACTAGCGGGAGACAATGAGCAGTTCTTC
CASNPRLAGDNEQFF
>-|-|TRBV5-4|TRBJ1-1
TGTGCCACACGGACAGAGATGAACACTGAAGCTTTCTTT
CATRTEMNTEAFF
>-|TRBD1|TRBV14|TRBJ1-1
TGTGCCAGCAGCCAAGCTTTGGGACAGGGGAGGCGAGCTTTCTTT
CASSQALGQGRRAFF
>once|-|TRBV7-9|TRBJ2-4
TGTGCCAGCAGCTTAGGGGGGCCAGAAAACATTCAGTACTTC
CASSLGGPENIQYF
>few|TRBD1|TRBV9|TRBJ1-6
TGTGCCAGCAGCACCTCCCCGGGACAGGATAATTCACCCCTCCACTTT
CASSTSPGQDNSPLHF
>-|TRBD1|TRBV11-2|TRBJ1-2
TGTGCCAGCAGCAAACCGGGACAGATCTATGGCTACACCTTC
CASSKPGQIYGYTF
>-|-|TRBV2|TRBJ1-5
TGTGCCAGCACCGGGGGGAGCAATCAGCCCCAGCATTTT
CASTGGSNQPQHF
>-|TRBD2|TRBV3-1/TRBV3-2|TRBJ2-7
TGTGCCAGCGCCGGGACTAGCGGCTACGAGCAGTACTTC
CASAGTSGYEQYF
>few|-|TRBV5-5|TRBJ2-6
TGTGCCAGCAGCGGGCCAGGGCTCTCTGGGGCCAACGTCCTGACTTTC
CASSGPGLSGANVLTF
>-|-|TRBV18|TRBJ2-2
TGTGCCAGCTCACCCCGGGACACCGGGGAGCTGTTTTTT
CASSPRDTGELFF
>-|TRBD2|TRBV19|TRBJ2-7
TGTGCCAGTAGCCAGAGCGGGGGGAAGGCCTACGAGCAGTACTTC
CASSQSGGKAYEQYF
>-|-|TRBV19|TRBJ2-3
TGTGCCAGTAGTACTAGAGGAGATACGCAGTATTTT
CASSTRGDTQYF
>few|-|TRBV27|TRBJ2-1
TGTGCCAGCAGTCCGGGCCCAAGGGGTTACAATGAGCAGTTCTTC
CASSPGPRGYNEQFF
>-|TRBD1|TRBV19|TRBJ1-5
TGTGCCAGTATCCGGGACAGGGAACTGAGCAATCAGCCCCAGCATTTT
CASIRDRELSNQPQHF
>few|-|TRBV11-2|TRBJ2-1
TGTGCCAGCAGCTTAGTGCACAGAGACAATGAGCAGTTCTTC
CASSLVHRDNEQFF
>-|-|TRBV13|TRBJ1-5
TGTGCCAGCAGCTTAGGCCGGCAGGCGAACAATCAGCCCCAGCATTTT
CASSLGRQANNQPQHF
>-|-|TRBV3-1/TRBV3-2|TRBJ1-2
TGTGCCAGCAGCCAACGTCCCGGTACCTATGGCTACACCTTC
CASSQRPGTYGYTF
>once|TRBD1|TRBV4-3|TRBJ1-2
TGCGCCAGCAGCCAAGACGTGGAAGTCGGCAGGGGGTATGGCTACACCTTC
CASSQDVEVGRGYGYTF
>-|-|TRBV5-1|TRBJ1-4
TGCGCCAGCAGCGCGAACGGGGCAACTAATGAAAAACTGTTTTTT
CASSANGATNEKLFF
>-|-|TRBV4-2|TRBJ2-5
TGTGCCAGCAGCCAAGATCACCAGGGAAGGGGAGAGACCCAGTACTTC
CASSQDHQGRGETQYF
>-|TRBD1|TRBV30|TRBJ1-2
TGTGCCTGGACCCCCGGACAGGGGCTTGGCTACACCTTC
CAWTPGQGLGYTF
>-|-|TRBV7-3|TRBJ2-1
TGTGCCAGCAGCGGTGGCGGCCACAATGAGCAGTTCTTC
CASSGGGHNEQFF
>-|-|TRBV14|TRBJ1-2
TGTGCCAGCAGCCAAGAATCAGGGGTAGGCGGCTACACCTTC
CASSQESGVGGYTF
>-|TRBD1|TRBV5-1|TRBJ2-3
TGCGCCAGCCTCAGGGGGCAAAGCACAGATACGCAGTATTTT
CASLRGQSTDTQYF
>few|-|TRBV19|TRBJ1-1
TGTGCCAGTAGTGTCCGGAGGAACACTGAAGCTTTCTTT
CASSVRRNTEAFF
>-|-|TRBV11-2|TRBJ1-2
TGTGCCAGCAGTCGGACGGAGGGTGGGGGCTACACCTTC
CASSRTEGGGYTF
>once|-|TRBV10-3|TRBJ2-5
TGTGCCATCTCGTACCAAGAGACCCAGTACTTC
CAISYQETQYF
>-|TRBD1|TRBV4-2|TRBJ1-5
TGTGCCAGCAGCCAGGGGGACAGGGATCAGCCCCAGCATTTT
CASSQGDRDQPQHF
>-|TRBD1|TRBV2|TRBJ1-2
TGTGCCAGCACCCAGGACAGGGGCCGGGGCTACACCTTC
CASTQDRGRGYTF
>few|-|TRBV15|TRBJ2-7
TGTGCCACCAGCAGCCCCTCCGCCAGGTCGTCCGTACTCGAGCAGTACTTC
CATSSPSARSSVLEQYF
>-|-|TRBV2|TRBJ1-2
TGTGCCAGCTCCCCCAGTATAGACCCAGGGCTCTATGGCTACACCTTC
CASSPSIDPGLYGYTF
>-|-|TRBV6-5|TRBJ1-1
TGTGCCAGCAGTCTAGAAGGTGGCGGCACTGAAGCTTTCTTT
CASSLEGGGTEAFF
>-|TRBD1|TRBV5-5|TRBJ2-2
TGTGCCAGCAGCTTAGGACAGGCTCGGTCCGGGGAGCTGTTTTTT
CASSLGQARSGELFF
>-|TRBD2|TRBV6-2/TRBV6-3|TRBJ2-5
TGTGCCAGCAGTACCCGGCTAGCGGTGGAGACCCAGTACTTC
CASSTRLAVETQYF
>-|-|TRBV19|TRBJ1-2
TGTGCCAGTAGTCCGCGCTATGGCTACACCTTC
CASSPRYGYTF
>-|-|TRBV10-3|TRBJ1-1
TGTGCCATCAGCCCACAGGGTCCGAACACTGAAGCTTTCTTT
CAISPQGPNTEAFF
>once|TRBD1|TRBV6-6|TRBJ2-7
TGTGCCAGCACCGATATGGGACAGGACCGCTCCTACGAGCAGTACTTC
CASTDMGQDRSYEQYF
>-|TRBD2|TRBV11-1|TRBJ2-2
TGTGCCAGCAGCTCCGGGACTAGGGGCACCGGGGAGCTGTTTTTT
CASSSGTRGTGELFF
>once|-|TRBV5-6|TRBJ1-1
TGTGCCAGCAGCTTTCGCGGCAGGAACACTGAAGCTTTCTTT
CASSFRGRNTEAFF